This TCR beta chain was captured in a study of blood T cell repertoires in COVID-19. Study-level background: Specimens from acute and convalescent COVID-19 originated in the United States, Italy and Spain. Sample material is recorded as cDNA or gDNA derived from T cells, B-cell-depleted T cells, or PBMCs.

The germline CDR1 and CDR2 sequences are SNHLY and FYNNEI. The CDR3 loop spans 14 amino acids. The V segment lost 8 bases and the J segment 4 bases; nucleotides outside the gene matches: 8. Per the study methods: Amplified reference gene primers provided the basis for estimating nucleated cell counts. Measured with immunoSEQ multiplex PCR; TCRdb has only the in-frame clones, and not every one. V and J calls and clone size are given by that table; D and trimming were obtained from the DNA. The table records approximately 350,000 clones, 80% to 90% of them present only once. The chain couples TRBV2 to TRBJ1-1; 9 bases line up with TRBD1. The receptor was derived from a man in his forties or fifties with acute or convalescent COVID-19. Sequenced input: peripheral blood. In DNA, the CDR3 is TGTGCCAGCTCCCGGGACAGGGTTCCCACTGAAGCTTTCTTT. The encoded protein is CASSRDRVPTEAFF.